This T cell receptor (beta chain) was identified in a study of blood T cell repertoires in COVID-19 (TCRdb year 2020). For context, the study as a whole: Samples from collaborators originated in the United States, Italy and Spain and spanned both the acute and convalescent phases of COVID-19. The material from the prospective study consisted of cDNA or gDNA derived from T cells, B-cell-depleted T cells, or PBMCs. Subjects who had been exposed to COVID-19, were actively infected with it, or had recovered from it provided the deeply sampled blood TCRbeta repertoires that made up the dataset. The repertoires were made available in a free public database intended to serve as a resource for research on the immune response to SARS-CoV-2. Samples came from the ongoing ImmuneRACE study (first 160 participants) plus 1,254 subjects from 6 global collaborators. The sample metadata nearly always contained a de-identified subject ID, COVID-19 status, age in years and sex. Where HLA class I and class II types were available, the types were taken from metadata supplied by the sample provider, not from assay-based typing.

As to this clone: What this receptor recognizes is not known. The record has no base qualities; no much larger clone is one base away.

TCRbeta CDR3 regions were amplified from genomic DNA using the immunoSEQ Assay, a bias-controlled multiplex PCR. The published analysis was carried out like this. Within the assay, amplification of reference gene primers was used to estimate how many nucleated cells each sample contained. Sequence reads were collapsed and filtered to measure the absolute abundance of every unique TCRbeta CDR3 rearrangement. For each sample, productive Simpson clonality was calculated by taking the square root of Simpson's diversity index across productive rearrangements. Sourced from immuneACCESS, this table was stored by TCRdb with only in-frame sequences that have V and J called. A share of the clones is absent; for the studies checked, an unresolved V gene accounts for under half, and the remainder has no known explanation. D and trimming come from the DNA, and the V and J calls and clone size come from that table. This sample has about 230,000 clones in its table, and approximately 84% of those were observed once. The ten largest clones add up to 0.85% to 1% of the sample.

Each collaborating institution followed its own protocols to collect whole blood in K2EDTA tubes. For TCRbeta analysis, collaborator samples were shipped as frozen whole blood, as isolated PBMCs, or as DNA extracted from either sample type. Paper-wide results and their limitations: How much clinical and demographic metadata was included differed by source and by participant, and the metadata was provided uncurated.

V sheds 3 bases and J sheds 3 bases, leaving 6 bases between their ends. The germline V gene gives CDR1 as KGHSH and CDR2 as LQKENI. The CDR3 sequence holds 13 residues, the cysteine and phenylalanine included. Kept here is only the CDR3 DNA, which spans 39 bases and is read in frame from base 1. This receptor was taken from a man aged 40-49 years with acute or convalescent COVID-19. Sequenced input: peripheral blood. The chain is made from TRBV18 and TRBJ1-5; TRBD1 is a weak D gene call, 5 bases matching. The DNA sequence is TGTGCCAGCTCACCGACAGACAATCAGCCCCAGCATTTT. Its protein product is CASSPTDNQPQHF.